This TCR beta chain comes out of a study of T cell repertoires in cytomegalovirus infection. About the study: Through public TCR beta signatures, both CMV infection and matching HLA type were indicated. Study results and caveats: Ex vivo responses were dominated by HLA-C-restricted CMV-specific TCR beta clonotypes. Summed frequency of shared TCR beta families picked out CMV carriers who also had the relevant HLA.

TCRdb re-called the reads with MiXCR, one entry per CDR3 protein. This sample has around 350,000 distinct CDR3 sequences, with around 18% found just once. This clonotype was picked up many times. The antigen is not known. The CDR3 has 13 amino acids. Germline V CDR1 and CDR2: SGHTA, FQGNSA. V was pared by 1 base and J by 11 bases, with 14 bases between. The sequenced material came from PBMCs. V and J are TRBV7-2 and TRBJ1-1; tentative D call: TRBD1 (5 bases). This TCR came from a human donor in good health (CMV status not recorded). Some clones in this sample may be carry-over from other donors' samples. CDR3 nucleotides: TGTGCCAGCAGCTTAGTCCAAGGGGTTGACGCTTTCTTT. Its protein product is CASSLVQGVDAFF.